These T cell receptor beta chains were read from a single sample in a study of blood T cell repertoires in COVID-19. The assay was immunoSEQ multiplex PCR, and TCRdb's table has in-frame clones only and misses some. The sample lists some 250,000 clones; more than 85% were seen once. The source material was PBMCs or T cells enriched from blood (not recorded which). The source of these receptors is a man aged 40-50 years who had recovered from COVID-19. The CDR3 runs from the conserved cysteine through the conserved F or W. Each record gives: V gene, D gene, clone size, J gene, CDR3 protein, CDR3 DNA. The D gene is left open where the match is weak. Only some rows state a clone size, as once, few, many or a class for expanded clones.

TRBV2	.	.	TRBJ2-7	CASSEAGGTHEQYF	TGTGCCAGCAGTGAAGCTGGAGGGACTCACGAGCAGTACTTC
TRBV5-1	.	.	TRBJ1-1	CASSPTNFIMNTEAFF	TGCGCCAGCAGCCCTACCAACTTCATAATGAACACTGAAGCTTTCTTT
TRBV4-2	TRBD2	.	TRBJ2-1	CASSQLRTSGNYNEQFF	TGTGCCAGCAGCCAGCTTCGGACTAGCGGGAACTACAATGAGCAGTTCTTC
TRBV7-9	.	.	TRBJ1-2	CASSTLSEIRTYNYGYTF	TGTGCCAGCAGCACCCTGAGCGAGATACGAACATATAACTATGGCTACACCTTC
TRBV11-2	TRBD2	.	TRBJ2-1	CASSLGGRSYNEQFF	TGTGCCAGCAGCTTGGGAGGGCGCTCCTACAATGAGCAGTTCTTC
TRBV9	TRBD1	.	TRBJ1-5	CASSGSTGNQPQHF	TGTGCCAGCAGCGGGTCGACAGGGAATCAGCCCCAGCATTTT
TRBV15	TRBD1	.	TRBJ2-7	CATSRDRGPYEQYF	TGTGCCACCAGTAGAGACAGGGGGCCCTACGAGCAGTACTTC
TRBV6-5	.	.	TRBJ2-5	CASSYSRTIVQETQYF	TGTGCCAGCAGTTACTCCCGGACTATAGTGCAAGAGACCCAGTACTTC
TRBV27	.	.	TRBJ2-1	CASSSGTPGGNEQFF	TGTGCCAGCAGTTCGGGGACTCCTGGGGGCAATGAGCAGTTCTTC
TRBV9	TRBD1	.	TRBJ1-3	CASSVVLRGQAGNTIYF	TGTGCCAGCAGCGTAGTTTTGAGGGGGCAGGCTGGAAACACCATATATTTT
TRBV19	.	.	TRBJ1-4	CASSMVGDSATNEKLFF	TGTGCCAGTAGTATGGTAGGAGACTCCGCAACTAATGAAAAACTGTTTTTT
TRBV30	TRBD2	.	TRBJ2-4	CAWSGGGRAKNIQYF	TGTGCCTGGAGTGGGGGAGGGAGGGCCAAAAACATTCAGTACTTC
TRBV7-9	TRBD2	.	TRBJ2-5	CASRSLAASGSSETQYF	TGTGCCAGCAGGTCCCTGGCAGCTAGCGGGAGTTCAGAGACCCAGTACTTC
TRBV27	TRBD1	.	TRBJ1-5	CASRQQGRLDQPQHF	TGTGCCAGCAGGCAACAGGGGAGACTGGATCAGCCCCAGCATTTT
TRBV28	TRBD2	.	TRBJ2-5	CASRAGQETQYF	TGTGCCAGCAGAGCGGGGCAAGAGACCCAGTACTTC
TRBV25-1	.	.	TRBJ1-5	CASSDGTAYNQPQHF	TGTGCCAGCAGTGATGGCACAGCTTACAATCAGCCCCAGCATTTT
TRBV6-6	TRBD1	.	TRBJ1-6	CASSYSKGANSPLHF	TGTGCCAGCAGTTACTCGAAGGGGGCTAATTCACCCCTCCACTTT
TRBV5-1	TRBD1	.	TRBJ1-1	CASSRRTGGVGAFF	TGCGCCAGCAGCCGGAGGACAGGGGGCGTAGGAGCTTTCTTT
TRBV7-9	.	.	TRBJ1-1	CASSPLRGGNTEAFF	TGTGCCAGCAGCCCACTAAGGGGAGGGAACACTGAAGCTTTCTTT
TRBV11-2	TRBD1	once	TRBJ1-4	CASSLDRRDSYEKLFF	TGTGCCAGCAGCTTAGATCGCCGGGACAGTTATGAAAAACTGTTTTTT
TRBV3-1/TRBV3-2	TRBD1	.	TRBJ1-1	CASSHTGGGAEAFF	TGTGCCAGCAGCCATACAGGGGGCGGCGCTGAAGCTTTCTTT
TRBV28	.	.	TRBJ2-7	CASSFQGYEQYF	TGTGCCAGCAGTTTTCAGGGTTACGAGCAGTACTTC